This note documents a single TCR beta chain sequence. The CDR3 is made up of 12 amino acids. V was cut by 5 bases and J by 3 bases, with 7 bases left in between. The V gene's germline CDR1 is PRHDT and CDR2 FYEKMQ (reference sequence). Data came from immunoSEQ multiplex PCR; TCRdb stores just in-frame clones and leaves some out. The sample gives about 88,000 clones, almost 85% of which show up once; roughly 5% is in the top ten. Time point meaning: baseline, week 1 (first vaccination visit). As to treatment: pre-vaccination baseline after standard-of-care therapy. This sample stems from a study of a mutant IDH1 vaccine in newly diagnosed glioma.

The sequencing used PBMCs, collected from a glioma patient treated with radiotherapy, temozolomide or both. The TCR sequence derives from a middle-aged man with glioma. Some clones in this sample may be carry-over from other donors' samples. The chain links TRBV13 to TRBJ1-2, with D possibly TRBD1 on 5 matching bases. The CDR3 coding sequence is TGTGCCAGCAGCCGAGGGGACTATGGCTACACCTTC. This translates into CASSRGDYGYTF.